The clone carrying this T cell receptor beta chain has a count of ten or more. The antigen remains unidentified. The sample comes from a study of T cell repertoires in cytomegalovirus infection. Study overall: It was recently identified HLA-C-restricted and well-studied HLA-B-restricted CMV epitopes that the study used. From public TCR beta signatures came an indication of both CMV infection and matching HLA type.

Points from the study as a whole: HLA-C-restricted CMV-specific TCR beta clonotypes were dominant in the ex vivo response. Cumulative frequency (of public TCR beta family members) identified carriers of CMV plus the relevant HLA.

TCRdb reprocessed the reads via MiXCR and lists one record per CDR3 protein. The sample comprises under 300,000 distinct CDR3 sequences, roughly 21% of which are singletons, and approximately 20% rests with the top ten. There are 16 residues in the CDR3. The germline V gene encodes CDR1 SGHTA and CDR2 FQGNSA. Trimming cost V 5 bases and J 2 bases; bases outside gene matches: 9. The V call is TRBV7-2, the J call TRBJ2-3, with 8 bases fitting TRBD2. This clonotype originated in a human donor in good health (CMV status not recorded). Some clones in this sample may be carry-over from other donors' samples. The specimen was cultured PBMCs, collected from culture after CMV antigen stimulation. CDR3 residues: CASSQLGGRPTDTQYF. The DNA for the CDR3 is TGTGCCAGCAGCCAACTGGGCGGGAGGCCCACAGATACGCAGTATTTT.